This TCR beta chain was sequenced in a study of long-term antiretroviral therapy in people with HIV. General study findings and limits: Sampling of blood ran from the mid-2000s to the late 2010s, and older ART regimens were possibly in use. Neither ART adherence, viral resistance nor therapy changes were documented.

A note on this clone: Its antigen is not identified.

HIV-positive participants all received treatment in the United States. The assay, immunoSEQ v3.0, was run at survey level. Clones were sequenced by immunoSEQ multiplex PCR, and TCRdb holds only the in-frame ones, with some missing. The sample carries tens of thousands of clones, around four fifths recorded once. This CDR3 has 14 residues. V was clipped by 4 bases and J by 4 bases, with 13 bases between them. From germline, CDR1 is MDHEN and CDR2 SYDVKM. The receptor's source is a man in his late teens or twenties with HIV. This material consisted of unsorted PBMCs, taken 0.8 years before starting antiretroviral therapy. V is TRBV28 and J is TRBJ1-2; D is uncertain. In DNA, the CDR3 is TGTGCCAGCAGTTCTTACCCCACGGCCTATGGCTACACCTTC. Protein product: CASSSYPTAYGYTF.